These 18 T cell receptor beta chains share one sample of origin, sequenced in a study of long-term antiretroviral therapy in people with HIV. Researchers report immunoSEQ v3.0 was run at survey level. Here immunoSEQ multiplex PCR was the method, and the copy in TCRdb shows in-frame clones only, minus some. The data show some 10,000 clones, 85% to 90% seen once. Sequenced here: unsorted PBMCs, sampled 0.2 years before starting antiretroviral therapy. These receptors were collected from a woman between 40 and 55 years old with HIV.

The chain uses TRBV23-1 and TRBJ2-7; 9 bases are shared with TRBD1. TRBV23-1 is marked as an open reading frame, function uncertain. V shed 6 bases, J shed 3 bases, and the junction held 18 bases outside the gene matches. The CDR3 covers 18 residues. In DNA form, the CDR3 reads TGCGCCAGCAGCATAAATACTTCAACCGGGACAGGGTTCTACGAGCAGTACTTC. Amino acid sequence: CASSINTSTGTGFYEQYF.

V gene TRBV30 combines with J gene TRBJ1-2; D unresolved. The length of the CDR3 is 13 residues. Germline V gene sequence: CDR1 GTSNPN, CDR2 SVGIG (reference sequence). The germline V and J ends were trimmed by 2 bases and 4 bases, with 11 bases remaining between them. The CDR3 bases are TGTGCCTGGAGTCGGTCTGGTTTCTATGGCTACACCTTC. It encodes CAWSRSGFYGYTF.

V gene TRBV11-2 combines with J gene TRBJ2-6; 10 nucleotides line up with TRBD1. Germline lookup yields CDR1 SGHAT and CDR2 FQNNGV. The length of the CDR3 is 18 residues. V shed 5 bases, J shed 0 bases, and the junction held 7 bases outside the gene matches. The CDR3 loop reads CASSDGQGGDSGANVLTF. The CDR3 DNA reads as TGTGCCAGCAGCGACGGACAGGGGGGCGACTCTGGGGCCAACGTCCTGACTTTC.

The V gene is TRBV7-2, the J gene TRBJ2-7; D might be TRBD1 (5 bases). CDR1 is SGHTA, CDR2 FQGNSA, per germline. The CDR3 is 14 residues long. The V end was cut by 3 bases, the J end by 3 bases, with 12 bases between. The CDR3 is CASSFSWGVYEQYF. For the CDR3, the DNA is TGTGCCAGCAGCTTCTCCTGGGGCGTCTACGAGCAGTACTTC.

The rearrangement joins TRBV4-1 to TRBJ2-7; either TRBD1 or TRBD2 may supply D (5 bases each). CDR1 and CDR2 from the germline V gene are MGHRA and YSYEKL. This CDR3 is 12 amino acids long. V was trimmed by 5 bases and J by 2 bases, leaving 7 bases between them. The CDR3 region has the DNA TGCGCCAGCAGCAGGGACGCCTACGAGCAGTACTTC. The encoded protein is CASSRDAYEQYF.

The chain carries TRBV30 and TRBJ1-4; 7 bases are a match to TRBD1. Germline V lookup: CDR1 GTSNPN, CDR2 SVGIG (reference sequence). The CDR3 is made up of 17 amino acids. V lost 0 bases to trimming and J lost 4 bases; unmatched junction nucleotides: 11. The CDR3 protein is CAWSVRRDSRFNEKLFF. CDR3 nucleotides: TGTGCCTGGAGTGTAAGGCGGGACAGCCGGTTTAATGAAAAACTGTTTTTT.

The V gene is TRBV7-2, the J gene TRBJ2-2, with 9 positions matching TRBD2. Germline V CDR1 and CDR2: SGHTA, FQGNSA. V shed 2 bases and J 3 bases; nucleotides not matched to a gene: 4. There are 16 residues in the CDR3. The CDR3: CASSLQAGGHTGELFF. In DNA, the CDR3 is TGTGCCAGCAGCTTACAGGCGGGGGGGCACACCGGGGAGCTGTTTTTT.

The rearrangement joins TRBV14 to TRBJ1-3; D remains unclear. Germline V CDR1 and CDR2: SGHDN, FVKESK. The length of the CDR3 is 15 residues. Trimming took off 0 bases at V and 4 bases at J, with 10 bases between the two ends. CDR3 nucleotides: TGTGCCAGCAGCCAAGAATCTGGAGGAGGAAACACCATATATTTT. It translates to CASSQESGGGNTIYF.

V gene TRBV7-9 combines with J gene TRBJ2-1; 9 bases align to TRBD2. Germline loops: CDR1 SEHNR, CDR2 FQNEAQ (reference sequence). J was trimmed by 7 bases and V by 5 bases; bases with no gene match: 9. This CDR3 is 15 amino acids long. The CDR3 sequence is CASSISGGMVNEQFF. The CDR3 nucleotides are TGTGCCAGCAGCATAAGCGGGGGGATGGTAAATGAGCAGTTCTTC.

The rearrangement links TRBV30 to TRBJ1-4; D remains unclear. The germline V gene encodes CDR1 GTSNPN and CDR2 SVGIG (reference sequence). The CDR3 loop spans 12 amino acids. Trimming took 2 bases from V and 3 from J, leaving 4 bases between them. Written as DNA, the CDR3 is TGTGCCTGGAGTCCACCTAATGAAAAACTGTTTTTT. It specifies CAWSPPNEKLFF.

The J gene is TRBJ1-1, the V gene TRBV6-6; no clear D gene. The CDR3 runs 14 residues. Per germline, CDR1 MNHNY and CDR2 SVGAGI (reference sequence). V was pared by 9 bases and J by 1 base, with 15 bases between. The CDR3 protein is CASHSQVQNTEAFF. CDR3 DNA: TGTGCCAGTCATTCCCAGGTTCAGAACACTGAAGCTTTCTTT.

The CDR3 reads CASSNLDRGRKSRNTEAFF. The CDR3 DNA is TGTGCCAGCAGCAACTTGGACAGGGGGCGAAAGTCCCGGAACACTGAAGCTTTCTTT. This chain links TRBV21-1 with TRBJ1-1; the table calls TRBD1, which could not be checked here. TRBV21-1 is recorded as a pseudogene. CDR3 length: 19 residues.

This rearrangement joins TRBV7-2 to TRBJ2-1; D is perhaps TRBD1 (7 bases). Trimming left V 3 bases short and J 4 bases short, with 13 bases between. Germline CDR1 SGHTA, CDR2 FQGNSA. The CDR3 covers 15 residues. The CDR3 bases are TGTGCCAGCAGCTTGACTCAGGGGGGATACAATGAGCAGTTCTTC. Its translation: CASSLTQGGYNEQFF. Variable domain in full (rest from reference TRBV7-2 and TRBJ2-1): GAGVSQSPSNKVTEKGKDVELRCDPISGHTALYWYRQSLGQGLEFLIYFQGNSAPDKSGLPSDRFSAERTGGSVSTLTIQRTQQEDSAVYLCASSLTQGGYNEQFFGPGTRLTVL.

V gene TRBV19 combines with J gene TRBJ2-7; TRBD1 matches at 9 bases. Unmatched junction bases numbered 6, after V lost 1 base and J lost 5 bases. CDR3 size: 15 residues. Germline V CDR1 and CDR2: LNHDA, SQIVND (reference sequence). CDR3 sequence reads: CASSIGVQGAHEQYF. CDR3 DNA sequence: TGTGCCAGTAGTATAGGCGTACAGGGGGCCCACGAGCAGTACTTC.

The V and J genes are TRBV5-1 and TRBJ2-1, with D unresolved. Trimming pared 0 bases from V and 2 bases from J, leaving 12 bases between. The length of the CDR3 is 16 residues. CDR1 is SGHRS, CDR2 YFSETQ, per germline. This CDR3 is CASSLEPVTTYNEQFF. The CDR3 coding sequence is TGCGCCAGCAGCTTGGAACCAGTCACGACCTACAATGAGCAGTTCTTC.

This chain uses TRBV19 with TRBJ1-5; D not resolved. The germline CDR1 and CDR2 sequences are LNHDA and SQIVND (reference sequence). CDR3 length: 13 residues. Trimming pared 6 bases from V and 7 bases from J, leaving 13 bases between. CDR3 region: CASRAEQKQPQHF. The CDR3, as DNA: TGTGCCAGTAGGGCAGAACAGAAGCAGCCCCAGCATTTT.

The rearrangement joins TRBV6-5 to TRBJ1-1; D remains unclear. This CDR3 region has 12 residues. V shed 6 bases and J shed 4 bases, with 9 bases lying between them. Germline V lookup: CDR1 MNHEY, CDR2 SVGAGI. The CDR3: CASRDPGTEAFF. DNA for the CDR3: TGTGCCAGCAGGGACCCTGGCACTGAAGCTTTCTTT.

V usage is TRBV7-9 and J usage is TRBJ1-2; TRBD1 matches at 10 bases. The CDR3 spans 17 residues. CDR1 is SEHNR, CDR2 FQNEAQ, per germline (reference sequence). J was trimmed by 5 bases and V by 5 bases; bases with no gene match: 14. This CDR3 is CASSGADDRGQWYGYTF. DNA for the CDR3: TGTGCCAGCAGCGGAGCAGATGACAGGGGGCAGTGGTATGGCTACACCTTC.